Listed here are 7 T cell receptor beta chains from one sample, sequenced in a study of vaccination effects on CD4 cells after COVID-19. Their specific antigens are unknown. Antigen-specific CD4+ T cells expanded by the ViraFEST assay with viral peptide pools were then sequenced. Around day 10 of culture, CD4+ T cells were separated out. Nucleocapsid antibodies were negative in the vaccine recipients, who had never had SARS-CoV-2 infection. The data were produced by immunoSEQ multiplex PCR, yet TCRdb's version contains in-frame clones alone and is incomplete. The repertoire holds roughly 63,000 clones, with about 80% as singletons. Sequencing used CD4+ T cells from PBMCs cultured with SARS-CoV-2 spike peptides, obtained before COVID-19 vaccination. These receptors were collected from a human donor who received a COVID-19 vaccine.

The rearrangement uses TRBV12-3 or TRBV12-4 and TRBJ2-1; TRBD1 matches 8 bases. J lost 15 bases, V lost 5 bases, and 9 bases had no gene match. This CDR3 is built from 12 residues. CDR3 nucleotides: TGTGCCAGCAGTCCCAGGACAGGGAAGGGGTTCTTC. Translation gives CASSPRTGKGFF.

V is TRBV2 and J is TRBJ2-3; 7 positions match TRBD2. The CDR3 contains 15 residues. The germline V gene encodes CDR1 SNHLY and CDR2 FYNNEI. V shed 4 bases and J 4 bases; nucleotides not matched to a gene: 8. CDR3 loop: CASSVRGGGPDTQYF. As DNA, the CDR3 is TGTGCCAGCAGTGTTCGTGGCGGGGGACCAGATACGCAGTATTTT.

This clone has more than one count but fewer than ten. The rearrangement joins TRBV18 to TRBJ1-1, with 9 bases lining up with TRBD1. This CDR3 contains 12 residues. Germline V gene lookup returns CDR1 KGHSH and CDR2 LQKENI. Trimming removed 3 bases from V and 11 bases from J; junction bases left unmatched: 4. CDR3 bases: TGTGCCAGCTCACCGGGGACAGGGCTGGCTTTCTTT. It yields the protein CASSPGTGLAFF.

The chain is built from TRBV5-1 and TRBJ2-1; 10 nucleotides agree with TRBD2. The trim removed 5 bases at V and 2 bases at J, leaving 4 bases unmatched. This CDR3 has 15 residues. In germline, CDR1 is SGHRS, CDR2 YFSETQ. CDR3: CASSWSGGAYNEQFF. The DNA of the CDR3 is TGCGCCAGCAGTTGGAGCGGGGGGGCCTACAATGAGCAGTTCTTC.

This clone has just a few counts. V gene TRBV10-2 combines with J gene TRBJ1-2; 8 nucleotides agree with TRBD1. CDR3 size: 14 residues. Germline-derived CDR1 and CDR2 are WSHSY and SAAADI. V gave up 3 bases and J gave up 5 bases; unmatched junction bases: 5. The CDR3 is CASSESTGDYGYTF. For the CDR3, the DNA is TGCGCCAGCAGTGAATCGACAGGGGATTATGGCTACACCTTC.

J is TRBJ2-7 and V is TRBV2; D is tentatively TRBD1 or TRBD2 (5 bases each). Per germline, CDR1 SNHLY and CDR2 FYNNEI. The CDR3 sequence is 14 residues long. Trimming pared 6 bases from V and 0 bases from J, leaving 12 bases between. CDR3 protein: CASRTGQSSYEQYV. The CDR3, as DNA: TGTGCCAGCAGGACGGGGCAGAGCTCCTACGAGCAGTACGTC.

The chain combines TRBV5-5 with TRBJ1-1, with TRBD1 matching over 8 bases. Germline CDR1 SGHKS, CDR2 YYEKEE (reference sequence). With 4 bases clipped from V and 1 base from J, the junction kept 9 bases outside the gene matches. This CDR3 contains 16 residues. CDR3 coding DNA: TGTGCCAGCAGCCACCTGACAGGGGAAGGGAACACTGAAGCTTTCTTT. Its protein product is CASSHLTGEGNTEAFF.